The clone carrying this T cell receptor beta chain was detected only once. This sample was taken from a study of cytomegalovirus exposure and HLA in healthy donors. Per the germline V gene, CDR1 is SGHDN and CDR2 is FVKESK. The CDR3 loop spans 16 amino acids. The V end was cut by 0 bases, the J end by 0 bases, with 12 bases between. This table comes from immunoSEQ multiplex PCR, and its TCRdb copy is limited to in-frame clones, with some not included. The table records some 150,000 clones, around 90% of them present only once. The clonotype comes from a man in his late teens or twenties in good health and CMV-seropositive. The genes are TRBV14 and TRBJ2-7, with D possibly TRBD2 on 5 matching bases. Sequenced input: PBMCs. The CDR3 loop is CASSQDIRTHSYEQYF. As DNA, the CDR3 is TGTGCCAGCAGCCAAGATATTAGGACTCACTCCTACGAGCAGTACTTC. The whole variable domain, remainder taken from reference TRBV14 and TRBJ2-7, is EAGVTQFPSHSVIEKGQTVTLRCDPISGHDNLYWYRRVMGKEIKFLLHFVKESKQDESGMPNNRFLAERTGGTYSTLKVQPAELEDSGVYFCASSQDIRTHSYEQYFGPGTRLTVT.